Reported below is one T cell receptor (beta chain). Its antigen is unknown. This record belongs to a study of post-analysis software for immune sequencing data. Study summary: Multiple sclerosis in the patients followed relapsing-remitting, secondary progressive and progressive-relapsing courses.

Study observations and caveats: Among 5 or 6 TRBV segments more frequent in patients than controls were TRBV5-6, TRBV5-1 and TRBV20-1. Relative to controls, patients with multiple sclerosis showed significantly lower normalized Chao1 diversity. The F measure placed samples prepared in the same batch into strongly shared clusters.

The authors incorporated unique molecular identifiers into the TCR beta cDNA libraries. Input of roughly 0.85 to 11 million T cells yielded hundreds of thousands of cDNA molecules. Via MiXCR, TCRdb re-called the PCR reads, giving one row per CDR3 protein. The sample lists about 260,000 distinct CDR3 sequences, 35% to 45% seen once, with around 5% in the top ten. Trimming stripped 0 bases from V and 2 bases from J, with 10 bases between. The CDR3 spans 14 residues. Germline lookup yields CDR1 DFQATT and CDR2 SNEGSKA (reference sequence). This chain uses TRBV20-1 with TRBJ1-1; D is uncertain. This clonotype was obtained from a girl aged 10 to 17 with multiple sclerosis. The sequencing sample was made of blood. The chain's CDR3 is CSARDVRTNTEAFF. CDR3 nucleotide sequence: TGCAGTGCTAGAGATGTCAGGACTAACACTGAAGCTTTCTTT.